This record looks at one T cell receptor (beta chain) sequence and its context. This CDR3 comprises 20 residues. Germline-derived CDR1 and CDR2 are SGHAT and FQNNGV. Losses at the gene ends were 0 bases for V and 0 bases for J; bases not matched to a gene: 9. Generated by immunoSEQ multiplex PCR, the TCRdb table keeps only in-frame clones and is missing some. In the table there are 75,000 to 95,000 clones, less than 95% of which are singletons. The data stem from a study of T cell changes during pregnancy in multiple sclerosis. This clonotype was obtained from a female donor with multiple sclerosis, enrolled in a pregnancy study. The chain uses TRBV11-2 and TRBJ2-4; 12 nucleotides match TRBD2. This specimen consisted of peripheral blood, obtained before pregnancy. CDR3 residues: CASSLDRLAGGPRAKNIQYF. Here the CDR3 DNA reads TGTGCCAGCAGCTTAGATCGGCTAGCGGGAGGGCCGAGAGCCAAAAACATTCAGTACTTC.